This T cell receptor beta chain was captured by sequencing in a study of T cell clones after liver transplantation. This CDR3 contains 14 residues. Germline CDR1 reads KGHSH; CDR2 reads LQKENI. Trimming shortened V by 5 bases and J by 1 base, and 11 bases separated the two germline ends. The repertoire was sequenced with immunoSEQ multiplex PCR; TCRdb's copy has only in-frame clones and lacks some. Among about 78,000 clones listed, roughly 80% were seen once. The V call is TRBV18, the J call TRBJ1-1, with D possibly TRBD1 on 6 matching bases. This clonotype was obtained from a human donor who received a liver transplant. Sequenced material: CD4+ T cells from blood, taken before liver transplant. The CDR3 here is CASSIQGANTEAFF. The DNA for the CDR3 is TGTGCCAGCTCAATACAGGGTGCGAACACTGAAGCTTTCTTT.